Presented here are 4 T cell receptor beta chains from one specimen sequenced in a study of blood T cells in healthy people across ages. Alongside a J-beta primer mix, a sample-barcoded 5' primer served in a second PCR lasting about 7 to 11 cycles. TCRdb analysed the 5' RACE reads with MiXCR anew, one entry per CDR3 protein. The sample has about 640,000 distinct CDR3 sequences, approximately 30% seen once. The sequencing sample was made of blood. The origin of the receptors is a woman older than 75 in good health.

This rearrangement joins TRBV27 to TRBJ1-4; D remains unclear. From germline, CDR1 is MNHEY and CDR2 SMNVEV (reference sequence). CDR3 length: 13 residues. Trimming removed 6 bases from V and 4 bases from J, with 9 bases in between. The CDR3 reads CASRPLSNEKLFF. CDR3 bases: TGTGCCAGCAGACCCCTCAGTAATGAAAAACTGTTTTTT.

This chain connects TRBV6-6 to TRBJ2-1; 16 nucleotides match TRBD2. Germline loops: CDR1 MNHNY, CDR2 SVGAGI (reference sequence). This CDR3 contains 17 residues. The ends lost 3 bases at V and 6 bases at J; junction bases unmatched: 5. CDR3 in amino acids: CASSYSGLAGGPNEQFF. In DNA, the CDR3 is TGTGCCAGCAGTTATTCGGGACTAGCGGGGGGGCCCAATGAGCAGTTCTTC.

This clonotype occurred many times. V usage is TRBV5-5 and J usage is TRBJ2-3; D unresolved. Trimming shortened V by 3 bases and J by 1 base, and 9 bases separated the two germline ends. This CDR3 spans 14 amino acids. The germline V gene has CDR1 SGHKS and CDR2 YYEKEE (reference sequence). CDR3 in DNA: TGTGCCAGCAGCTCAGTGGTGGGCACAGATACGCAGTATTTT. It translates to CASSSVVGTDTQYF.

Details on this clonotype: A much larger clonotype is one base distant, so this may be a read error. The V call is TRBV9, the J call TRBJ1-2; TRBD1 is a possible D gene (6 bases). The CDR3 contains 15 residues. Germline-derived CDR1 and CDR2 are SGDLS and YYNGEE. DNA for the CDR3: TGTGCCGGCAGTGACAGTCACGGACAGTCCTATGGCTACACCTTC. It translates to CAGSDSHGQSYGYTF.